This record concerns one T cell receptor (beta chain) sequence. The table came from immunoSEQ multiplex PCR; TCRdb's copy has only in-frame clones and leaves some out. Among fewer than 800,000 clones listed, under 95% were seen once. The data belong to a study of shared clonotypes between healthy human individuals. Overall study context: Per-donor plates numbered three CD4 naive, three CD4 memory, two CD8 naive and one CD8 memory.

The germline V and J ends were trimmed by 6 bases and 7 bases, with 22 bases remaining between them. CDR3 length: 15 residues. Germline CDR1 and CDR2: MNHEY and SMNVEV (reference sequence). CD45RO-negative cells were positively selected for CCR7, leaving out terminally differentiated effector memory CD45RA+ cells. The rearrangement joins TRBV27 to TRBJ2-7; possible D gene TRBD2, 5 bases. The sequence was obtained from a man aged 25-40 years in good health. The sequencing sample was made of naive CD8+ T cells sorted from blood. In DNA form, the CDR3 reads TGTGCCAGCAGCTCGGCGGGTTACTCTCCCGGGGAGCAGTACTTC. Translation: CASSSAGYSPGEQYF.